The next 32 T cell receptor beta chains were all read from a single sample in a study of cytomegalovirus exposure and HLA in healthy donors. Measured with immunoSEQ multiplex PCR; TCRdb has only the in-frame clones, and not every one. Of approximately 88,000 clones in the sample, approximately 88% were seen once. The sequencing sample was made of PBMCs. The receptors were gathered from a woman aged 18 to 35 in good health and CMV-seropositive.

This clone has just one count. The V and J genes are TRBV19 and TRBJ2-7; 8 bases are shared with TRBD1. The V gene's germline CDR1 is LNHDA and CDR2 SQIVND (reference sequence). After removal of 3 bases from V and 2 bases from J, the junction contained 6 bases not matched to a gene. This CDR3 spans 15 amino acids. The CDR3 region has the DNA TGTGCCAGTAGTATTGGAGGGGACAGGACCTACGAGCAGTACTTC. Translated, it gives CASSIGGDRTYEQYF.

This chain links TRBV27 with TRBJ1-5, with TRBD1 matching 8 bases. There are 14 residues in the CDR3. Germline CDR1 is MNHEY and CDR2 is SMNVEV (reference sequence). V lost 3 bases to trimming and J lost 8 bases; unmatched junction nucleotides: 6. CDR3 in DNA: TGTGCCAGCAGTTTCAACAGGGGGTCGGAGCCCCAGCATTTT. Translated: CASSFNRGSEPQHF.

The count of this clone is one. This chain links TRBV4-1 with TRBJ2-1, with D tentatively TRBD2 (6 bases). V lost 1 base, J lost 4 bases, and 17 bases lay in between. Germline V lookup: CDR1 MGHRA, CDR2 YSYEKL. The length of the CDR3 is 17 residues. CDR3: CASSQGRAAGKYNEQFF. CDR3 DNA: TGCGCCAGCAGCCAAGGTCGGGCGGCGGGAAAGTACAATGAGCAGTTCTTC.

The chain has TRBV2 and TRBJ2-4, with 10 bases that match TRBD1. Unmatched junction bases numbered 5, after V lost 0 bases and J lost 6 bases. This CDR3 comprises 16 residues. Germline-derived CDR1 and CDR2 are SNHLY and FYNNEI. CDR3 coding DNA: TGTGCCAGCAGTGAAGCTGGCCGGGACAGGGGAAACATTCAGTACTTC. This translates into CASSEAGRDRGNIQYF.

This chain uses TRBV6-1 with TRBJ2-2, with TRBD1 matching over 10 bases. CDR3 length: 14 residues. V was pared by 6 bases and J by 5 bases, with 3 bases of the junction left unmatched. In germline, CDR1 is MNHNS, CDR2 SASEGT. For the CDR3, the DNA is TGTGCCAGCAGAAGGACAGGGGGTACCGGGGAGCTGTTTTTT. This sequence encodes CASRRTGGTGELFF.

The V gene is TRBV7-2, the J gene TRBJ2-1; 9 bases line up with TRBD2. This CDR3 is built from 16 residues. CDR1 and CDR2 from the germline V gene are SGHTA and FQGNSA. The V and J ends lost 1 base and 5 bases, in that order; junction bases with no gene match: 6. The CDR3 nucleotides are TGTGCCAGCAGCTTAGAAGGCGGGGGGGTCGACAATGAGCAGTTCTTC. Encoded protein: CASSLEGGGVDNEQFF.

V is TRBV30 and J is TRBJ1-6; 7 positions agree with TRBD1. Germline-derived CDR1 and CDR2 are GTSNPN and SVGIG (reference sequence). The CDR3 covers 13 residues. Trimming took 7 bases from V and 8 from J; bases not matched to a gene: 8. In nucleotides, the CDR3 is TGTGCCTCCTCCCTAGGGGGCGATTCACCCCTCCACTTT. This sequence encodes CASSLGGDSPLHF. The whole variable domain, filled in from reference TRBV30 and TRBJ1-6, reads SQTIHQWPATLVQPVGSPLSLECTVEGTSNPNLYWYRQAAGRGLQLLFYSVGIGQISSEVPQNLSASRPQDRQFILSSKKLLLSDSGFYLCASSLGGDSPLHFGNGTRLTVT.

The gene calls are TRBV7-6 and TRBJ1-2; 8 nucleotides align to TRBD1. The CDR3 spans 14 residues. V lost 6 bases to trimming and J lost 6 bases; unmatched junction nucleotides: 9. Germline values: CDR1 SGHVS, CDR2 FNYEAQ. CDR3 in DNA: TGTGCCAGCAGAAAAGGACAGGGATGGAATGGCTACACCTTC. Its translation: CASRKGQGWNGYTF.

The J gene is TRBJ2-7, the V gene TRBV7-2; TRBD1 is a possible D gene (5 bases). CDR1 is SGHTA and CDR2 is FQGNSA in the germline V gene. Trimming shortened V by 2 bases and J by 1 base, and 9 bases separated the two germline ends. This CDR3 has 14 amino acids. The CDR3: CASSLPTVSYEQYF. CDR3 DNA: TGTGCCAGCAGCTTACCGACAGTTTCCTACGAGCAGTACTTC.

A few counts support this clone. The V gene is TRBV9, the J gene TRBJ2-1, with D perhaps matching TRBD1 (7 bases). The CDR3 sequence is 14 residues long. CDR1 and CDR2 (germline): SGDLS, YYNGEE. V lost 7 bases, J lost 8 bases, and 19 bases lay in between. DNA for the CDR3: TGTGCCAGCGGTGGTGGAGGGGGCGGAGATGAGCAGTTCTTC. Translating gives CASGGGGGGDEQFF. Together with reference TRBV9 and TRBJ2-1, the CDR3 gives the full variable domain: DSGVTQTPKHLITATGQRVTLRCSPRSGDLSVYWYQQSLDQGLQFLIQYYNGEERAKGNILERFSAQQFPDLHSELNLSSLELGDSALYFCASGGGGGGDEQFFGPGTRLTVL.

This rearrangement joins TRBV2 to TRBJ2-1; possible D gene TRBD2, 5 bases. Germline V gene sequence: CDR1 SNHLY, CDR2 FYNNEI. This CDR3 is built from 16 residues. V was cut by 7 bases and J by 3 bases, with 19 bases left in between. CDR3 loop: CASKSRLNPDYNEQFF. The CDR3 nucleotides are TGTGCCAGCAAAAGTCGACTAAACCCTGACTACAATGAGCAGTTCTTC. The full variable domain, in which reference TRBV2 and TRBJ2-1 provide the parts outside the CDR3, is EPEVTQTPSHQVTQMGQEVILRCVPISNHLYFYWYRQILGQKVEFLVSFYNNEISEKSEIFDDQFSVERPDGSNFTLKIRSTKLEDSAMYFCASKSRLNPDYNEQFFGPGTRLTVL.

This clone was seen a few times. The genes are TRBV7-2 and TRBJ1-2, with a tentative D call TRBD1 (5 bases). Germline V gene sequence: CDR1 SGHTA, CDR2 FQGNSA. The V end was cut by 5 bases, the J end by 8 bases, with 18 bases between. This CDR3 is built from 14 residues. DNA for the CDR3: TGTGCCAGCAGCACTCCCGGGGGATTTTGGGGCTACACCTTC. This codes for CASSTPGGFWGYTF.

The chain uses TRBV10-2 and TRBJ2-5; TRBD2 matches at 8 bases. This CDR3 contains 17 residues. V shed 0 bases, J shed 1 base, and the junction held 7 bases outside the gene matches. The germline V gene has CDR1 WSHSY and CDR2 SAAADI. CDR3 in amino acids: CASSESFAGGLQETQYF. Written as DNA, the CDR3 is TGCGCCAGCAGTGAGTCGTTTGCGGGGGGCCTCCAAGAGACCCAGTACTTC.

The chain uses TRBV2 and TRBJ2-7; 10 nucleotides line up with TRBD2. V was clipped by 9 bases and J by 5 bases; unmatched bases: 10. Per germline, CDR1 SNHLY and CDR2 FYNNEI. The CDR3 runs 14 residues. The CDR3 reads CARGLSGGVNEQYF. The CDR3 nucleotides read TGTGCCAGAGGGCTGAGCGGGGGGGTGAACGAGCAGTACTTC.

For the CDR3, the DNA is TGCGCCAGCAGCAAGACAGGGGGTAGTCAGCCCCAGCATTTT. It encodes CASSKTGGSQPQHF. This chain joins TRBV5-1 and TRBJ1-5; 9 nucleotides agree with TRBD1. The CDR3 contains 14 residues. Germline CDR1 and CDR2: SGHRS and YFSETQ. V trimming: 4 bases; J trimming: 6 bases; junction bases outside the gene matches: 5. The full variable domain, rest sourced from reference TRBV5-1 and TRBJ1-5, is KAGVTQTPRYLIKTRGQQVTLSCSPISGHRSVSWYQQTPGQGLQFLFEYFSETQRNKGNFPGRFSGRQFSNSRSEMNVSTLELGDSALYLCASSKTGGSQPQHFGDGTRLSIL.

The chain uses TRBV6-7 and TRBJ1-2; the match to TRBD1 covers 10 bases. TRBV6-7 is an open reading frame, and its role is uncertain. The CDR3 has 17 residues. The V and J ends lost 2 bases and 4 bases, in that order; junction bases with no gene match: 10. CDR3 loop: CASSYRRPGTGVYGYTF. The CDR3 bases are TGTGCCAGCAGTTACCGACGTCCCGGGACAGGGGTCTATGGCTACACCTTC.

CDR3 amino acids: CASSDRDRFNTEAFF. CDR3 nucleotide sequence: TGTGCCAGCAGCGACCGGGACAGGTTTAACACTGAAGCTTTCTTT. The chain carries TRBV5-4 and TRBJ1-1; the match to TRBD1 covers 8 bases. Trimming cost V 4 bases and J 2 bases; bases outside gene matches: 7. Germline V gives CDR1 SGHNT, CDR2 YYREEE (reference sequence). This CDR3 region has 15 residues.

The chain joins TRBV11-2 to TRBJ2-3; tentatively, D is TRBD1 (7 bases). This CDR3 spans 14 amino acids. Germline CDR1 and CDR2: SGHAT and FQNNGV. V lost 4 bases, J lost 5 bases, and 13 bases lay in between. The CDR3 DNA follows: TGTGCCAGCAGCTCCGACAGGGAGGTAGATACGCAGTATTTT. Its translation: CASSSDREVDTQYF.

V is TRBV9 and J is TRBJ2-5; TRBD1 is a possible D gene (6 bases). The CDR3 spans 16 residues. CDR1 is SGDLS, CDR2 YYNGEE, per germline. V lost 0 bases, J lost 1 base, and 13 bases lay in between. The DNA for the CDR3 is TGTGCCAGCAGCGTAGGGCTGGGGGCGCGCCAAGAGACCCAGTACTTC. Amino acids: CASSVGLGARQETQYF.

J is TRBJ2-2 and V is TRBV6-7; D not resolved. TRBV6-7 belongs to the ORF category, with a function that is uncertain. The length of the CDR3 is 13 residues. V lost 6 bases and J lost 6, with 11 bases in between. This chain's CDR3 is CASRGQSAGELFF. CDR3 coding DNA: TGTGCCAGCAGGGGCCAATCCGCCGGGGAGCTGTTTTTT.

This chain uses TRBV7-8 with TRBJ2-5; D remains unclear. From germline, CDR1 is SGHVS and CDR2 FQNEAQ. Trimming took off 5 bases at V and 5 bases at J, with 6 bases between the two ends. This CDR3 spans 11 amino acids. CDR3: CASSPQETQYF. The CDR3, as DNA: TGTGCCAGCAGCCCCCAGGAGACCCAGTACTTC.

V gene TRBV27 combines with J gene TRBJ1-1; TRBD1 aligns across 8 bases. J lost 4 bases, V lost 5 bases, and 9 bases had no gene match. Per the germline V gene, CDR1 is MNHEY and CDR2 is SMNVEV (reference sequence). This CDR3 is built from 15 residues. CDR3 protein: CASSLRTGPPTEAFF. CDR3 DNA sequence: TGTGCCAGCAGTCTCCGGACAGGGCCCCCCACTGAAGCTTTCTTT.

V gene TRBV14 combines with J gene TRBJ2-3; 12 bases agree with TRBD2. J lost 7 bases, V lost 4 bases, and 6 bases had no gene match. CDR1 is SGHDN, CDR2 FVKESK, per germline. This CDR3 contains 15 residues. This CDR3 is CASSPLAGGKYTQYF. The CDR3 DNA is TGTGCCAGCAGCCCTCTAGCGGGGGGGAAGTATACGCAGTATTTT.

V is TRBV6-1 and J is TRBJ1-5; 10 nucleotides line up with TRBD1. Germline CDR1 reads MNHNS; CDR2 reads SASEGT. With 5 bases clipped from V and 5 bases from J, the junction kept 3 bases outside the gene matches. This CDR3 region has 14 residues. CDR3 loop: CASSWGTGDQPQHF. In nucleotides, the CDR3 is TGTGCCAGCAGTTGGGGGACAGGGGATCAGCCCCAGCATTTT.

V usage is TRBV11-2 and J usage is TRBJ1-4; D ambiguous. V lost 2 bases to trimming and J lost 0 bases, with 13 bases between them. Germline V gene sequence: CDR1 SGHAT, CDR2 FQNNGV. The CDR3 runs 17 residues. For the CDR3, the DNA is TGTGCCAGCAGCTTATCCCCCCGACAAACAACTAATGAAAAACTGTTTTTT. Its protein product is CASSLSPRQTTNEKLFF. Supplemented by reference TRBV11-2 and TRBJ1-4, the full variable domain reads EAGVAQSPRYKIIEKRQSVAFWCNPISGHATLYWYQQILGQGPKLLIQFQNNGVVDDSQLPKDRFSAERLKGVDSTLKIQPAKLEDSAVYLCASSLSPRQTTNEKLFFGSGTQLSVL.

This chain joins TRBV10-3 and TRBJ2-1, with D tentatively TRBD2 (6 bases). The CDR3 covers 13 residues. Trimming shortened V by 10 bases and J by 2 bases, and 12 bases separated the two germline ends. Germline lookup yields CDR1 ENHRY and CDR2 SYGVKD. CDR3 protein: CATTGEAYNEQFF. The CDR3 DNA reads TGTGCCACCACCGGGGAGGCCTACAATGAGCAGTTCTTC.

This clone was picked up one time. V and J are TRBV5-1 and TRBJ2-3, with 10 bases that match TRBD2. The junction had 5 bases not matched to a gene; V was cut back by 1 base and J by 0 bases. The CDR3 runs to 17 residues. Germline CDR1 reads SGHRS; CDR2 reads YFSETQ. CDR3 loop: CASSLPSGGSSTDTQYF. CDR3 in DNA: TGCGCCAGCAGCTTGCCTAGCGGGGGCTCTAGCACAGATACGCAGTATTTT.

This sequence joins TRBV30 and TRBJ1-4; tentatively, D is TRBD1 (5 bases). This CDR3 is built from 12 residues. Deletions cut 8 bases from V and 5 bases from J, with 12 bases between. In germline, CDR1 is GTSNPN, CDR2 SVGIG (reference sequence). CDR3 region: CAQGAGNEKLFF. CDR3 bases: TGTGCCCAAGGGGCAGGGAATGAAAAACTGTTTTTT.

The chain uses TRBV4-1 and TRBJ1-5, with D tentatively TRBD1 (5 bases). V lost 5 bases, J lost 1 base, and 18 bases lay in between. CDR1 is MGHRA, CDR2 YSYEKL, per germline. This CDR3 region has 17 residues. CDR3 sequence reads: CASSIHPSTESNQPQHF. In DNA, the CDR3 is TGCGCCAGCAGCATCCACCCTTCGACAGAAAGCAATCAGCCCCAGCATTTT.

This chain connects TRBV2 to TRBJ2-3; 9 bases are shared with TRBD2. Germline V CDR1 and CDR2: SNHLY, FYNNEI. This CDR3 is built from 16 residues. The trim removed 7 bases at V and 6 bases at J, leaving 14 bases unmatched. CDR3 amino acids: CASTRTAGGFGDTQYF. CDR3 nucleotide sequence: TGTGCCAGCACCCGAACAGCGGGGGGATTCGGGGATACGCAGTATTTT. The whole variable domain, remainder taken from reference TRBV2 and TRBJ2-3, is EPEVTQTPSHQVTQMGQEVILRCVPISNHLYFYWYRQILGQKVEFLVSFYNNEISEKSEIFDDQFSVERPDGSNFTLKIRSTKLEDSAMYFCASTRTAGGFGDTQYFGPGTRLTVL.

A word on this clone: Other nucleotide sequences from this sample produce the same CDR3. V and J are TRBV7-2 and TRBJ2-1; TRBD1 matches at 8 bases. After removal of 1 base from V and 4 bases from J, the junction contained 3 bases not matched to a gene. Germline CDR1 and CDR2: SGHTA and FQGNSA. The CDR3 spans 15 residues. CDR3 amino acids: CASSLVGQGYNEQFF. The CDR3 bases are TGTGCCAGCAGCTTAGTTGGACAGGGTTACAATGAGCAGTTCTTC.

Regarding this clone: The DNA is omitted, as the CDR3 cannot be located on it reliably, and the CDR3 follows TCRdb's listing. The V gene is TRBV6-6, the J gene TRBJ2-7; no check of the table's D call, TRBD2, against the DNA was made. 15 amino acids form the CDR3, both terminal residues included. Per germline, CDR1 MNHNY and CDR2 SVGAGI (reference sequence). The CDR3 reads CASSSSETSAYEQYF.